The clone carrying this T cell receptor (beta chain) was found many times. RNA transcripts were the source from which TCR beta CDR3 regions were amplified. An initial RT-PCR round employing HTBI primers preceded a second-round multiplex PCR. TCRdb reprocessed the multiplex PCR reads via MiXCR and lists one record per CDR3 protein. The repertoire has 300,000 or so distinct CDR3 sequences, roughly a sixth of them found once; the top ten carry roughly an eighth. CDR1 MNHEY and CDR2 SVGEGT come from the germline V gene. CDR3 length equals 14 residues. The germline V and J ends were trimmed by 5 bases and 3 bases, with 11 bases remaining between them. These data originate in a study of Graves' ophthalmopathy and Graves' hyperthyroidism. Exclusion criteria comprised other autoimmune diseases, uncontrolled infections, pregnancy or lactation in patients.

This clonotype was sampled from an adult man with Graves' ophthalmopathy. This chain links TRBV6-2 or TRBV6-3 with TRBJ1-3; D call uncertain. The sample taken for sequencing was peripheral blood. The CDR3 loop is CASSRMELGNTIYF. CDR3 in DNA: TGTGCCAGCAGTCGGATGGAGCTTGGAAACACCATATATTTT.